These 15 T cell receptor beta chains came from one sample sequenced in a study of molecular identifiers for immune sequencing clone quantification. Via MiXCR, TCRdb re-called the PCR reads, giving one row per CDR3 protein. The sample carries over 600,000 distinct CDR3 sequences, less than 20% recorded once. Source material: naive CD8+ T cells from blood, with Jurkat cell RNA spiked in. Subset in this sample: FACS-sorted CD8+CD4-CCR7+CD45RA+ naive T cells. The source is a human donor in good health. Some libraries in this study had Jurkat cell RNA spiked in.

At least ten counts were recorded for this clonotype. The rearrangement links TRBV3-1 to TRBJ2-3; 11 positions match TRBD2. The CDR3 covers 19 residues. Germline values: CDR1 LGHDT, CDR2 YNNKEL (reference sequence). J lost 4 bases, V lost 1 base, and 13 bases had no gene match. CDR3 loop: CASSQAKPPTSGEPDTQYF. Here the CDR3 DNA reads TGTGCCAGCAGCCAAGCCAAGCCCCCGACTAGCGGGGAACCAGATACGCAGTATTTT.

This clonotype occurred many times. For the CDR3, the DNA is TGTGCCAGCAGTCCCGGAGCAGTCATCTATAGCAATCAGCCCCAGCATTTT. It yields the protein CASSPGAVIYSNQPQHF. The rearrangement links TRBV27 to TRBJ1-5; D is unclear. CDR1 is MNHEY, CDR2 SMNVEV, per germline (reference sequence). Between the trimmed V and J ends, which lost 5 bases and 0 bases, there was a span of 17 bases. The CDR3 has 17 amino acids.

This clonotype was seen many times. This sequence joins TRBV10-3 and TRBJ2-3; D is possibly TRBD1 (6 bases). This CDR3 contains 15 residues. Trimming shortened V by 6 bases and J by 3 bases, and 16 bases separated the two germline ends. Germline V CDR1 and CDR2: ENHRY, SYGVKD. The CDR3 region has the DNA TGTGCCATCAGGCCGACAGGTACTAGAACAGATACGCAGTATTTT. Translated: CAIRPTGTRTDTQYF.

The chain couples TRBV18 to TRBJ2-2; tentatively, D is TRBD1 or TRBD2 (5 bases each). Trimming left V 6 bases short and J 5 bases short, with 19 bases between. Germline lookup yields CDR1 KGHSH and CDR2 LQKENI. The length of the CDR3 is 16 residues. The CDR3 protein is CASSPTGTLRTGELFF. The CDR3 region has the DNA TGTGCCAGCTCCCCTACCGGGACCTTGAGGACCGGGGAGCTGTTTTTT.

The chain joins TRBV4-1 to TRBJ1-5; D remains unclear. V was trimmed by 0 bases and J by 6 bases, leaving 6 bases between them. The CDR3 totals 13 residues. The V gene's germline CDR1 is MGHRA and CDR2 YSYEKL. The CDR3 spells CASSQDLSQPQHF. The CDR3 nucleotides are TGCGCCAGCAGCCAAGATCTGAGTCAGCCCCAGCATTTT.

This clonotype was seen many times. The chain links TRBV28 to TRBJ2-7; 7 bases are shared with TRBD1. The CDR3 has 13 residues. CDR1 is MDHEN, CDR2 SYDVKM, per germline. J was trimmed by 2 bases and V by 10 bases; bases with no gene match: 8. CDR3 sequence: CATEGTVAYEQYF. Written as DNA, the CDR3 is TGTGCCACCGAGGGGACAGTGGCCTACGAGCAGTACTTC. Variable domain in full (rest from reference TRBV28 and TRBJ2-7): DVKVTQSSRYLVKRTGEKVFLECVQDMDHENMFWYRQDPGLGLRLIYFSYDVKMKEKGDIPEGYSVSREKKERFSLILESASTNQTSMYLCATEGTVAYEQYFGPGTRLTVT.

This clonotype was seen only a few times. Just one base apart from a much larger clone, this may be a read error. The chain recombines TRBV29-1 with TRBJ2-7, with 11 bases that match TRBD1. Germline V CDR1 and CDR2: SQVTM, ANQGSEA. This CDR3 contains 13 residues. The CDR3 sequence is CNAHGTGGYEQYF. The CDR3 nucleotides are TGCAACGCCCATGGGACAGGGGGGTACGAGCAGTACTTC.

This clonotype appeared many times. This chain joins TRBV6-5 and TRBJ1-1; 7 positions agree with TRBD1. With 2 bases clipped from V and 3 bases from J, the junction kept 3 bases outside the gene matches. The germline V gene encodes CDR1 MNHEY and CDR2 SVGAGI. There are 14 residues in the CDR3. CDR3: CASSYEGADTEAFF. The CDR3 DNA reads TGTGCCAGCAGTTACGAGGGGGCGGACACTGAAGCTTTCTTT.

This clonotype showed up many times. The CDR3 sequence: CASSLEDRRFTF. CDR3 bases: TGTGCCAGCAGCTTAGAAGACAGGCGATTCACCTTC. The chain has TRBV7-9 and TRBJ1-2, with TRBD1 as a possible D gene (6 bases). V lost 1 base and J lost 13, with 13 bases in between. CDR1 is SEHNR, CDR2 FQNEAQ, per germline (reference sequence). CDR3 size: 12 residues.

As concerns this clonotype: This may arise from a read error, as a much more abundant clone is one base away. The CDR3 DNA reads TGCGCCAGCAGCCACTTTCTTCGCGGGGTGGGCTCTGGGGCCAACGTCCTGACTTTC. Protein product: CASSHFLRGVGSGANVLTF. This chain connects TRBV4-1 to TRBJ2-6; TRBD2 might be the D (6 bases). Germline loops: CDR1 MGHRA, CDR2 YSYEKL. The V end lost 3 bases, the J end lost 0 bases, and 18 bases lay between the germline ends. This CDR3 contains 19 residues.

This clonotype was recorded once. This may come from a read error, since a much larger clone is one base off. This chain links TRBV19 with TRBJ2-1; D not certain. The CDR3 covers 12 residues. In germline, CDR1 is LNHDA, CDR2 SQIVND (reference sequence). In DNA form, the CDR3 reads TGTGCCAGTAGTATTCCCTACAATGAGCAGTCCTTC. This translates into CASSIPYNEQSF.

The chain uses TRBV28 and TRBJ2-2; tentatively, D is TRBD2 (6 bases). The V end lost 4 bases, the J end lost 3 bases, and 12 bases lay between the germline ends. The germline V gene encodes CDR1 MDHEN and CDR2 SYDVKM. The CDR3 contains 15 residues. The CDR3 DNA follows: TGTGCCAGCAGTTCCGGGAGTGGGTACACCGGGGAGCTGTTTTTT. Translation gives CASSSGSGYTGELFF.

The J gene is TRBJ2-2, the V gene TRBV6-1, with a weak D call TRBD1 (6 bases). The V end lost 7 bases, the J end lost 1 base, and 13 bases lay between the germline ends. Germline CDR1 and CDR2: MNHNS and SASEGT. This CDR3 is built from 15 residues. Here the CDR3 reads CASKRGQRNTGELFF. For the CDR3, the DNA is TGTGCCAGCAAGAGGGGACAACGGAACACCGGGGAGCTGTTTTTT.

Ten or more counts support this clonotype. This rearrangement joins TRBV25-1 to TRBJ2-5, with 8 bases aligning to TRBD1. J lost 5 bases, V lost 2 bases, and 4 bases had no gene match. Looked up from germline, CDR1 is MGHDK and CDR2 is SYGVNS. This CDR3 contains 14 residues. In DNA, the CDR3 is TGTGCCAGCAGTGAACCCAGGGGGCTGGAGACCCAGTACTTC. Translation: CASSEPRGLETQYF. Filled out from reference TRBV25-1 and TRBJ2-5, the complete variable domain reads EADIYQTPRYLVIGTGKKITLECSQTMGHDKMYWYQQDPGMELHLIHYSYGVNSTEKGDLSSESTVSRIRTEHFPLTLESARPSHTSQYLCASSEPRGLETQYFGPGTRLLVL.

This chain joins TRBV7-9 and TRBJ2-3; D might be TRBD1 or TRBD2, each matching 6 bases. Germline values: CDR1 SEHNR, CDR2 FQNEAQ (reference sequence). Deletions cut 5 bases from V and 4 bases from J, with 10 bases between. The CDR3 length is 13 residues. For the CDR3, the DNA is TGTGCCAGCAGCGGGGGGCTCGCAGATACGCAGTATTTT. Protein sequence: CASSGGLADTQYF.